Following are 9 T cell receptor beta chains from one sample sequenced in a study of memory CD4+ T cells and cytomegalovirus serostatus. The sort gate was single viable CD3+CD4+CD8-CD45RO+ cells for memory CD4+ T cells. Data came from immunoSEQ multiplex PCR; TCRdb stores just in-frame clones and leaves some out. The table lists tens of thousands of clones, roughly three quarters of them singletons, with roughly 0.94% in the top ten. The sequenced sample consisted of memory CD4+ T cells from blood. Receptors were obtained from an adult in good health and CMV-seronegative.

The chain uses TRBV6-1 and TRBJ1-2; D possibly corresponds to TRBD1 (6 bases). Germline V gene sequence: CDR1 MNHNS, CDR2 SASEGT. Trimming took off 6 bases at V and 3 bases at J, with 17 bases between the two ends. The CDR3 is 15 amino acids. Here the CDR3 reads CASRDGGAGDYGYTF. CDR3 in DNA: TGTGCCAGCAGGGACGGTGGGGCAGGGGACTATGGCTACACCTTC.

The rearrangement uses TRBV4-1 and TRBJ2-3; 10 bases line up with TRBD2. The CDR3 covers 17 residues. The V gene's germline CDR1 is MGHRA and CDR2 YSYEKL. The trim removed 3 bases at V and 2 bases at J, leaving 8 bases unmatched. In DNA, the CDR3 is TGCGCCAGCAGCCATTCGGGGACTAGCGAAACCACAGATACGCAGTATTTT. Protein sequence: CASSHSGTSETTDTQYF.

The chain employs TRBV30 and TRBJ2-4, with TRBD1 matching over 8 bases. Germline trimming cut 3 bases from V and 0 bases from J; bases unmatched to any gene: 19. The length of the CDR3 is 20 residues. Germline loops: CDR1 GTSNPN, CDR2 SVGIG (reference sequence). The CDR3 is CAWSVAAGTGPELAKNIQYF. In DNA, the CDR3 is TGTGCCTGGAGCGTAGCTGCGGGGACAGGTCCAGAACTAGCCAAAAACATTCAGTACTTC.

This sequence joins TRBV6-1 and TRBJ1-1; no clear D. CDR1 MNHNS and CDR2 SASEGT come from the germline V gene. There are 15 residues in the CDR3. Trimming left V 4 bases short and J 0 bases short, with 12 bases between. DNA for the CDR3: TGTGCCAGCAGTGTTTGGTCAGACATGAACACTGAAGCTTTCTTT. Translating gives CASSVWSDMNTEAFF.

The chain uses TRBV10-2 and TRBJ2-5, with D perhaps TRBD1 (7 bases). Trimming pared 8 bases from V and 4 bases from J, leaving 26 bases between. The germline V gene encodes CDR1 WSHSY and CDR2 SAAADI. This CDR3 region has 17 residues. CDR3: CASHNAQGGPVRETQYF. CDR3 bases: TGCGCCAGCCACAACGCCCAGGGGGGTCCCGTTCGAGAGACCCAGTACTTC.

This clone has just one count. The chain has TRBV18 and TRBJ1-2; D may be TRBD1 (5 bases). Germline V CDR1 and CDR2: KGHSH, LQKENI. This CDR3 has 15 residues. Trimming removed 3 bases at V and 2 bases at J, with 13 bases between. Here the CDR3 reads CASSPPGTANYGYTF. DNA of the CDR3: TGTGCCAGCTCACCCCCGGGGACCGCAAACTATGGCTACACCTTC. Full variable domain (outside the CDR3, taken from reference TRBV18 and TRBJ1-2): NAGVMQNPRHLVRRRGQEARLRCSPMKGHSHVYWYRQLPEEGLKFMVYLQKENIIDESGMPKERFSAEFPKEGPSILRIQQVVRGDSAAYFCASSPPGTANYGYTFGSGTRLTVV.

In its sample, this clone was seen once. This CDR3 is CASSLGSPLFGYTF. The CDR3 nucleotides are TGTGCCAGCAGCTTAGGGTCGCCTCTATTTGGCTACACCTTC. The chain carries TRBV11-2 and TRBJ1-2; no definite D call. The V end lost 1 base, the J end lost 7 bases, and 13 bases lay between the germline ends. Looked up from germline, CDR1 is SGHAT and CDR2 is FQNNGV. The CDR3 contains 14 residues.

V is TRBV5-6 and J is TRBJ1-2; 7 bases line up with TRBD1. Germline V gene data show CDR1 as SGHDT and CDR2 as YYEEEE. Germline trimming cut 5 bases from V and 8 bases from J; bases unmatched to any gene: 18. This CDR3 has 16 residues. CDR3 region: CASRRDRVLTSGGYTF. For the CDR3, the DNA is TGTGCCAGCAGACGCGACAGGGTCTTAACTAGCGGCGGCTACACCTTC.

The chain is built from TRBV5-6 and TRBJ2-1; D might be TRBD1 or TRBD2, each matching 5 bases. Germline-derived CDR1 and CDR2 are SGHDT and YYEEEE. This CDR3 is built from 17 residues. V dropped 4 bases and J dropped 0 bases, with 17 bases sitting between them. CDR3 sequence (DNA): TGTGCCAGCAGCCCTGTGAGGGGCCGGAGCTCCTACAATGAGCAGTTCTTC. This translates into CASSPVRGRSSYNEQFF.